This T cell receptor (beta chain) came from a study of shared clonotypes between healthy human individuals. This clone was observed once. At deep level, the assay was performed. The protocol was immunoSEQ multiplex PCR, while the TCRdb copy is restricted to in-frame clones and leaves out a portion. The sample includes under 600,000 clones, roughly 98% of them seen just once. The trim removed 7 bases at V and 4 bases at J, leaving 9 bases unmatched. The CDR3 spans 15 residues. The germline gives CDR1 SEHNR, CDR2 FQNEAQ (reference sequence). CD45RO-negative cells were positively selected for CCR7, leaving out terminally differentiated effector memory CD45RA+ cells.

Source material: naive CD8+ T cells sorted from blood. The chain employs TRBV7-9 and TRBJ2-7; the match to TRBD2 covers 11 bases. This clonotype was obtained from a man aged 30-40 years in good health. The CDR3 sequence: CASTAFGTSGYEQYF. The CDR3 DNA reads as TGTGCCAGCACCGCCTTCGGGACTAGCGGATACGAGCAGTACTTC.